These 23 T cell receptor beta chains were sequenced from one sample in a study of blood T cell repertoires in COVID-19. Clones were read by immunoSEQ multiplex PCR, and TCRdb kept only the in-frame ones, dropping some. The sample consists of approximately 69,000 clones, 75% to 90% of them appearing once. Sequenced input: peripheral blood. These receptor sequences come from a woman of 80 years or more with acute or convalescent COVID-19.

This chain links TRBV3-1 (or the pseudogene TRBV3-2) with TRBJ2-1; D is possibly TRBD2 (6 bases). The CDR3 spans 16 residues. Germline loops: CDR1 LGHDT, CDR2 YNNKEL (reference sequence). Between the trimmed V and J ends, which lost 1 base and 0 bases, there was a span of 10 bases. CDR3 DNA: TGTGCCAGCAGCCAAGTAGGAGGGAGCTCCTACAATGAGCAGTTCTTC. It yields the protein CASSQVGGSSYNEQFF.

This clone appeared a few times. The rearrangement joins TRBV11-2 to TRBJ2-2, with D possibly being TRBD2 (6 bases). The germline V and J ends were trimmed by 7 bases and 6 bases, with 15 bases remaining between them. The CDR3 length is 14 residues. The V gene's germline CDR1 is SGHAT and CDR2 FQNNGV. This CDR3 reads CASNQRDLAGELFF. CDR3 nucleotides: TGTGCCAGCAACCAAAGGGACTTGGCCGGGGAGCTGTTTTTT.

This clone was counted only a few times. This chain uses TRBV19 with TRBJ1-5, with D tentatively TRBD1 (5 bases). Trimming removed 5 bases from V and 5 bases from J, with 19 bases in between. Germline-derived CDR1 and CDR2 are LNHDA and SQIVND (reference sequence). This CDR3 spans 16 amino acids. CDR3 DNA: TGTGCCAGTAGTCCTACCCGAGCGGGGGGTGATCAGCCCCAGCATTTT. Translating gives CASSPTRAGGDQPQHF.

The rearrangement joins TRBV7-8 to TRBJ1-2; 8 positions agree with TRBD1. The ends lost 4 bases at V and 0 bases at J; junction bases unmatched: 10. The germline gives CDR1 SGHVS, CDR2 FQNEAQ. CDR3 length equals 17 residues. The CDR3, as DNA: TGTGCCAGCAGCTCGCCCAGTGGACAGGGATCTAACTATGGCTACACCTTC. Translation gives CASSSPSGQGSNYGYTF. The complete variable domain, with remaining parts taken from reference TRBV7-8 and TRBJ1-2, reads GAGVSQSPRYKVAKRGQDVALRCDPISGHVSLFWYQQALGQGPEFLTYFQNEAQLDKSGLPSDRFFAERPEGSVSTLKIQRTQQEDSAVYLCASSSPSGQGSNYGYTFGSGTRLTVV.

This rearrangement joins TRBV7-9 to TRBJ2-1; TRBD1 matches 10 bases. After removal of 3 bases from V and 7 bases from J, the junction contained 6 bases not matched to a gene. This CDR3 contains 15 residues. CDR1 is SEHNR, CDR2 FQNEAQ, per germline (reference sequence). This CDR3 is CASSFGQGEGNEQFF. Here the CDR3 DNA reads TGTGCCAGCAGCTTTGGACAGGGGGAAGGGAATGAGCAGTTCTTC.

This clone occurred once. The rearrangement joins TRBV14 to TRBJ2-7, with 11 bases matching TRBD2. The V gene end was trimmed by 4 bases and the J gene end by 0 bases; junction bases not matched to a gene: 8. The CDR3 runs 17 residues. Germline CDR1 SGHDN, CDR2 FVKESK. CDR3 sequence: CASSPFFSGGGSYEQYF. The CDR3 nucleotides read TGTGCCAGCAGCCCTTTCTTTAGCGGGGGGGGCTCCTACGAGCAGTACTTC.

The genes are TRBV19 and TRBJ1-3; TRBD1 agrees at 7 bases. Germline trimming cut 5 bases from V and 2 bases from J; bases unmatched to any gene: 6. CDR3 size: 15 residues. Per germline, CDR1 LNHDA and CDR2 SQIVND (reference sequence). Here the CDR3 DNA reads TGTGCCAGTAGTTCCACAGGGGCGGCTGGAAACACCATATATTTT. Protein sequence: CASSSTGAAGNTIYF.

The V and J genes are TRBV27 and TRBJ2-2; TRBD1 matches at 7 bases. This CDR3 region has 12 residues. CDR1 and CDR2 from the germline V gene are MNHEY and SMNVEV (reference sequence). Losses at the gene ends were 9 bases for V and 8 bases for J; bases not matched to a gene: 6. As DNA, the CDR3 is TGTGCCAGTGCACCAGGGGGTGGGGAGCTGTTTTTT. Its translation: CASAPGGGELFF.

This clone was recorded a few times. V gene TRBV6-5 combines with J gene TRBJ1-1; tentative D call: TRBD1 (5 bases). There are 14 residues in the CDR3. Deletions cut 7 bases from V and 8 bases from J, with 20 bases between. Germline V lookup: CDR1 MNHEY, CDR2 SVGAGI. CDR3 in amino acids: CASNLLSGAGEAFF. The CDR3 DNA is TGTGCCAGCAACCTTCTCTCTGGGGCGGGAGAAGCTTTCTTT.

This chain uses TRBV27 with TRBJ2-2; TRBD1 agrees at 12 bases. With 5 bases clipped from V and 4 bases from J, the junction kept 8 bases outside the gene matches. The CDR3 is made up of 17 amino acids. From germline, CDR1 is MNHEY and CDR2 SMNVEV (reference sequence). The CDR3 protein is CASSPGQGARSTGELFF. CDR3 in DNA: TGTGCCAGCAGTCCGGGACAGGGGGCAAGGAGCACCGGGGAGCTGTTTTTT.

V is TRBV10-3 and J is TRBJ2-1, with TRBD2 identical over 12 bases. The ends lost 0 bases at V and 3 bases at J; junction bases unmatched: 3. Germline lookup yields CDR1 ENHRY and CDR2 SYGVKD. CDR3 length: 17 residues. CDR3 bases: TGTGCCATCAGTGAGTCCCTAGCGGGAGGGGGCTACAATGAGCAGTTCTTC. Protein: CAISESLAGGGYNEQFF.

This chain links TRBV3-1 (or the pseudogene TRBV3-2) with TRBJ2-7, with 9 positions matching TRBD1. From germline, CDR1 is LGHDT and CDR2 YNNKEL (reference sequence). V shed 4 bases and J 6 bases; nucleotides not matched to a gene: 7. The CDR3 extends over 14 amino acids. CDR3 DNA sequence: TGTGCCAGCAGCCCCCGGACAGGGGACGGCGAGCAGTACTTC. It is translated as CASSPRTGDGEQYF.

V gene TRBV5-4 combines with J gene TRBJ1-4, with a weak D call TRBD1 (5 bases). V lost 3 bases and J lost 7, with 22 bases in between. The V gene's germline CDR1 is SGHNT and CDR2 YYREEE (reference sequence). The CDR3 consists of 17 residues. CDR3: CASSSRLDPVRGEKLFF. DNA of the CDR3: TGTGCCAGCAGCTCCCGGCTGGACCCCGTAAGGGGTGAAAAACTGTTTTTT. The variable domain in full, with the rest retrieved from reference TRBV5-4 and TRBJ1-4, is ETGVTQSPTHLIKTRGQQVTLRCSSQSGHNTVSWYQQALGQGPQFIFQYYREEENGRGNFPPRFSGLQFPNYSSELNVNALELDDSALYLCASSSRLDPVRGEKLFFGSGTQLSVL.

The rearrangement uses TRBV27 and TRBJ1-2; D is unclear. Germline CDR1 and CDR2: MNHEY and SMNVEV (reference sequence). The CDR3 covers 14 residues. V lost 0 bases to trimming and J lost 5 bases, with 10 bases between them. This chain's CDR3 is CASSLSGGGYGYTF. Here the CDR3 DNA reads TGTGCCAGCAGTTTATCAGGTGGAGGGTATGGCTACACCTTC.

The CDR3 reads CATSVKTQVRDTDYEQYF. CDR3 bases: TGTGCCACCAGTGTTAAAACCCAGGTCAGGGACACTGACTACGAGCAGTACTTC. The gene calls are TRBV24-1 and TRBJ2-7; maybe TRBD1 (6 bases). Germline V gene data show CDR1 as KGHDR and CDR2 as SFDVKD. V was shortened by 5 bases and J by 3 bases, with 25 bases between the two germline ends. The CDR3 covers 18 residues.

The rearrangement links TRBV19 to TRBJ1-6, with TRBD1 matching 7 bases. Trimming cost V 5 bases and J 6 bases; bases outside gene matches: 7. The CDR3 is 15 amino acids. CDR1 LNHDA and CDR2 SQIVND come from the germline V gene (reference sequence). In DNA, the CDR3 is TGTGCCAGTAGTCTCCAGACAGGGCTTAATTCACCCCTCCACTTT. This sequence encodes CASSLQTGLNSPLHF.

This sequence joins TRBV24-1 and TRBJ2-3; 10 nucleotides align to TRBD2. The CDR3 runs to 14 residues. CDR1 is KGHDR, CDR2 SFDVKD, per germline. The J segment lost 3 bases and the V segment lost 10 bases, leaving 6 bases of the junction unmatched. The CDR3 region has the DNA TGTGCCACGGAGCTAGCGGGAGAAACAGATACGCAGTATTTT. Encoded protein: CATELAGETDTQYF.

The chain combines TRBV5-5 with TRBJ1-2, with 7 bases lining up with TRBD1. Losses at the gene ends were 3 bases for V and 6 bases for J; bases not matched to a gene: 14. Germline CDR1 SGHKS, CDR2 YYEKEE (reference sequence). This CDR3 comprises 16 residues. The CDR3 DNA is TGTGCCAGCAGCTACCGCTTAGGGGGCGCAACGGATGGCTACACCTTC. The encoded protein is CASSYRLGGATDGYTF.

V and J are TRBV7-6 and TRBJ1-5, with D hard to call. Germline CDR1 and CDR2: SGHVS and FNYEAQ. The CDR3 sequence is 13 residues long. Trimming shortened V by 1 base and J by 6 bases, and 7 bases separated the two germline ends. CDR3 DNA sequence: TGTGCCAGCAGCTTAGGGGGAGCTCAGCCCCAGCATTTT. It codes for CASSLGGAQPQHF.

This CDR3 reads CAISEGAPGVETQYF. CDR3 DNA sequence: TGTGCCATCAGTGAGGGGGCCCCAGGGGTGGAGACCCAGTACTTC. The rearrangement joins TRBV10-3 to TRBJ2-5, with D possibly matching TRBD1 (6 bases). Looked up from germline, CDR1 is ENHRY and CDR2 is SYGVKD. The CDR3 runs to 15 residues. Trimming shortened V by 2 bases and J by 5 bases, and 15 bases separated the two germline ends.

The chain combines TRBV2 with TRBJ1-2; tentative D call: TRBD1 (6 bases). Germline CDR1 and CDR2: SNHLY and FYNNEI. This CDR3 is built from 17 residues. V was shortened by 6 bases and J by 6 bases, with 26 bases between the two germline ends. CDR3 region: CASSPPRGGPGAHGYTF. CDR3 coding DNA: TGTGCCAGCAGCCCTCCCCGGGGGGGCCCAGGGGCTCATGGCTACACCTTC.

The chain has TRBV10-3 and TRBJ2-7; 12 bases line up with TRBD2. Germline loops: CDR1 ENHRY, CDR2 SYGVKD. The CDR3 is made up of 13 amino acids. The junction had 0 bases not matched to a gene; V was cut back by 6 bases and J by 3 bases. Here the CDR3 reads CAIRGLAGYEQYF. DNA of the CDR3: TGTGCCATCAGGGGACTAGCGGGCTACGAGCAGTACTTC.

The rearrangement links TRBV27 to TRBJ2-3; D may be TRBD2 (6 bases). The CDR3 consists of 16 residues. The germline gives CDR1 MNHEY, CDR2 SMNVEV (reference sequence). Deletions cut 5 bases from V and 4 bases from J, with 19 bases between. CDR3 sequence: CASSPLQTRVSDTQYF. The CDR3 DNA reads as TGTGCCAGCAGTCCCCTACAGACTAGGGTATCAGATACGCAGTATTTT.